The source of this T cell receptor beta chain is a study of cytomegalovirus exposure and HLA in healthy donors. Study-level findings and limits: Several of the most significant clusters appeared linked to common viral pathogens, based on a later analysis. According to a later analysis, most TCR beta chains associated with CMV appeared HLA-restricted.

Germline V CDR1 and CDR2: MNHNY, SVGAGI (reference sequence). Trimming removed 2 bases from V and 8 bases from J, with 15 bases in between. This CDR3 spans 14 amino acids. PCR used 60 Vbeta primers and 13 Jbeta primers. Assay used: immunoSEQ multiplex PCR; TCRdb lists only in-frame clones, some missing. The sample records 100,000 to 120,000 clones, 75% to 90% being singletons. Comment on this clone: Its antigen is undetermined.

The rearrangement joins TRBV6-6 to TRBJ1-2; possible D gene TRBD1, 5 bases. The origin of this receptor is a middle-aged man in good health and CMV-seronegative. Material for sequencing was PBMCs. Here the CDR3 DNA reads TGTGCCAGCAGTTACCTTGGTGGGGCGCGGGGCTACACCTTC. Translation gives CASSYLGGARGYTF.